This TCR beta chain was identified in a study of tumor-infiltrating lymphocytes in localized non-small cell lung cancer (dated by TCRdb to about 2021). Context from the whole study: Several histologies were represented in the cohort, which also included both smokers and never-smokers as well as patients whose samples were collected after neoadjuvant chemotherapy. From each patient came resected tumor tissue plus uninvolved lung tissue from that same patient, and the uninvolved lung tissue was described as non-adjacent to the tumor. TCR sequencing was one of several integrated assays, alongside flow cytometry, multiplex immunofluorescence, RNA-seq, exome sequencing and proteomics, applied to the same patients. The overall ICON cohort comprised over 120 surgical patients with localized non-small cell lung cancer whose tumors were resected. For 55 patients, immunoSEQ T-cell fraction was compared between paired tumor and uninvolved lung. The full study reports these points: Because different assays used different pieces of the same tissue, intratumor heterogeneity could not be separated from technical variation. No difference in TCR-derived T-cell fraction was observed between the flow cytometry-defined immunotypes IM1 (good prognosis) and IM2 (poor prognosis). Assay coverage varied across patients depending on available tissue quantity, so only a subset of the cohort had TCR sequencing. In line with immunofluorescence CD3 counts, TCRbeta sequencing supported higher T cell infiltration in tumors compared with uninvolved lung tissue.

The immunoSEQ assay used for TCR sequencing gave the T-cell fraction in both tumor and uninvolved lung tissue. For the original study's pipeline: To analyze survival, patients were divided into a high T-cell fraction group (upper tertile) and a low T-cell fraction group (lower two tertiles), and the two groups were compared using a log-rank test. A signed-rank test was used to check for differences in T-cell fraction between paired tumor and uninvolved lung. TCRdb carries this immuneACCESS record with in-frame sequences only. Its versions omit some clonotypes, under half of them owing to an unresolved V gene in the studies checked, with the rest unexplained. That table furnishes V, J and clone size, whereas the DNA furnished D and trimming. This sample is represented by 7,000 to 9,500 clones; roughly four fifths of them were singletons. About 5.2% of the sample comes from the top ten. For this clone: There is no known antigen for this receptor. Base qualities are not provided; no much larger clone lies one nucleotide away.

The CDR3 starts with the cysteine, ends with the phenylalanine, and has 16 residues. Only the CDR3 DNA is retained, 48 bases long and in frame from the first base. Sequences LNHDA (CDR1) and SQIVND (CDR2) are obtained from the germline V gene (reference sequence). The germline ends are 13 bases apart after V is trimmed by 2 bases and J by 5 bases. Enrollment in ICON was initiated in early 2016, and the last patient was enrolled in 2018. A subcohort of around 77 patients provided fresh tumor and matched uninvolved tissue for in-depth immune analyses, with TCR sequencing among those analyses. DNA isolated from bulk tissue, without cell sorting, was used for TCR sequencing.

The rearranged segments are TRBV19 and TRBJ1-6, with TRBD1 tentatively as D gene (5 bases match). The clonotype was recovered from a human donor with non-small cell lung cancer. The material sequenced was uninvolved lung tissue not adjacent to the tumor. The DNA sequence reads TGTGCCAGTAGTATATCACCAGGGTGGGATAATTCACCCCTCCACTTT. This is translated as CASSISPGWDNSPLHF.